The 7 T cell receptor beta chains in this list originate from one sample, sequenced in a study of T cells after yellow fever vaccination. Each CDR3 protein gets one entry after TCRdb re-called the 5' RACE reads with MiXCR. Among 350,000 to 550,000 distinct CDR3 sequences listed, around 19% were seen once. The sequenced sample was PBMCs, obtained before the yellow fever booster vaccination. The source of these receptors is a young man who received the YFV17D yellow fever vaccine.

This clonotype has a handful of counts. The chain carries TRBV20-1 and TRBJ1-1, with TRBD1 as a possible D gene (5 bases). V lost 7 bases to trimming and J lost 3 bases, with 9 bases between them. The CDR3 spans 11 residues. Germline V CDR1 and CDR2: DFQATT, SNEGSKA (reference sequence). CDR3 region: CSVPGDTEAFF. CDR3 DNA sequence: TGCAGTGTCCCGGGGGACACTGAAGCTTTCTTT.

This clonotype has just a few counts. The CDR3 loop reads CSARVRTGVTEAFF. Written as DNA, the CDR3 is TGCAGTGCTAGAGTCAGAACAGGGGTAACTGAAGCTTTCTTT. The chain is built from TRBV20-1 and TRBJ1-1, with 7 nucleotides matching TRBD1. Per germline, CDR1 DFQATT and CDR2 SNEGSKA (reference sequence). This CDR3 region has 14 residues. The V gene end was trimmed by 1 base and the J gene end by 5 bases; junction bases not matched to a gene: 7.

Note on this clonotype: It may be a read error: a sequence one base away is much more abundant. The genes are TRBV7-6 and TRBJ2-3, with TRBD2 matching 8 bases. CDR1 and CDR2 from the germline V gene are SGHVS and FNYEAQ. The CDR3 has 14 residues. The CDR3 nucleotides are TGTTCCAGCAGCCCCTTGGGTAGCGGGGTTGGGCAGTATTTT. It codes for CSSSPLGSGVGQYF. The full variable domain, its missing parts supplied by reference TRBV7-6 and TRBJ2-3, is GAGVSQSPRYKVTKRGQDVALRCDPISGHVSLYWYRQALGQGPEFLTYFNYEAQQDKSGLPNDRFSAERPEGSISTLTIQRTEQRDSAMYRCSSSPLGSGVGQYFGPGTRLTVL.

This clonotype showed up many times. The rearrangement joins TRBV7-2 to TRBJ2-5; D call uncertain. CDR1 and CDR2 from the germline V gene are SGHTA and FQGNSA. Trimming took off 2 bases at V and 5 bases at J, with 6 bases between the two ends. This CDR3 spans 12 amino acids. The CDR3 here is CASSLLMETQYF. For the CDR3, the DNA is TGTGCCAGCAGCTTATTGATGGAGACCCAGTACTTC.

The chain couples TRBV11-2 to TRBJ2-1, with 12 positions matching TRBD2. Germline V lookup: CDR1 SGHAT, CDR2 FQNNGV. The CDR3 has 18 residues. The trim removed 1 base at V and 4 bases at J, leaving 8 bases unmatched. For the CDR3, the DNA is TGTGCCAGCAGCTTAGTCGGGGCTAGCGGGGGGGCATACAATGAGCAGTTCTTC. This translates into CASSLVGASGGAYNEQFF.

This clonotype was found a few times. The chain is built from TRBV3-1 and TRBJ2-7, with 8 bases identical to TRBD2. The CDR3 spans 16 residues. CDR1 and CDR2 (germline): LGHDT, YNNKEL (reference sequence). J gave up 2 bases and V 0 bases, and 6 bases lay outside the gene matches. Here the CDR3 reads CASSQDPSGGTYEQYF. The CDR3 coding sequence is TGTGCCAGCAGCCAAGATCCAAGCGGGGGAACCTACGAGCAGTACTTC.

This clonotype was seen a few times. V is TRBV7-9 and J is TRBJ2-7; 7 bases fit TRBD2. The CDR3 has 15 residues. V dropped 5 bases and J dropped 2; count of bases not matched to a gene: 9. The germline CDR1 and CDR2 sequences are SEHNR and FQNEAQ (reference sequence). CDR3 nucleotide sequence: TGTGCCAGCAGCCCTTATGACAGCGGGGCCTACGAGCAGTACTTC. Its translation is CASSPYDSGAYEQYF.